Shown below are 32 T cell receptor beta chains from a single sample sequenced in a study of blood T cell repertoires in COVID-19. Produced via immunoSEQ multiplex PCR; TCRdb's table is partial and in-frame only. The sample has 300,000 or so clones; under 90% are singletons. The sequencing input was PBMCs or T cells enriched from blood (not recorded which). The receptors here all came from a woman aged 50 to 60 who had been exposed to COVID-19.

The chain recombines TRBV23-1 with TRBJ1-5; 7 bases align to TRBD1. TRBV23-1 is labeled an ORF, and its function is uncertain. There are 16 residues in the CDR3. The V and J ends lost 4 bases and 6 bases, in that order; junction bases with no gene match: 12. The CDR3 here is CASSLRTGTAFQPQHF. CDR3 sequence (DNA): TGCGCCAGCAGTCTCCGGACAGGAACCGCTTTTCAGCCCCAGCATTTT.

As for this clone: Other DNA sequences of this sample code for an identical CDR3. Here the CDR3 reads CASSPGTGEAFF. The CDR3 bases are TGTGCCAGCAGTCCCGGGACAGGGGAAGCTTTCTTT. The V call is TRBV3-1 (or the pseudogene TRBV3-2), the J call TRBJ1-1, with 9 bases matching TRBD1. Germline V gives CDR1 LGHDT, CDR2 YNNKEL (reference sequence). V shed 6 bases, J shed 8 bases, and the junction held 4 bases outside the gene matches. The CDR3 runs to 12 residues.

The gene calls are TRBV30 and TRBJ1-1; the D is unclear. V lost 2 bases, J lost 12 bases, and 19 bases lay in between. Germline V gives CDR1 GTSNPN, CDR2 SVGIG (reference sequence). There are 13 residues in the CDR3. CDR3 in amino acids: CAWSLRLEMKSFF. The CDR3 region has the DNA TGTGCCTGGAGTCTAAGACTGGAAATGAAGTCTTTCTTT.

The chain has TRBV5-6 and TRBJ2-7; the D gene is possibly TRBD1 (7 bases). Looked up from germline, CDR1 is SGHDT and CDR2 is YYEEEE. The V gene lost 0 bases and the J gene lost 2 bases, with 21 bases spanning the gap. This CDR3 spans 18 amino acids. The CDR3, as DNA: TGTGCCAGCAGCTTGGAGGGGGACAGAGGGGGGCGGACCTACGAGCAGTACTTC. Its protein product is CASSLEGDRGGRTYEQYF.

The chain recombines TRBV5-1 with TRBJ1-2; D remains unclear. Trimming left V 0 bases short and J 5 bases short, with 8 bases between. The CDR3 has 13 residues. Germline loops: CDR1 SGHRS, CDR2 YFSETQ. This chain's CDR3 is CASSLASPYGYTF. Here the CDR3 DNA reads TGCGCCAGCAGCTTGGCCAGTCCATATGGCTACACCTTC.

The rearrangement links TRBV3-1 (or the pseudogene TRBV3-2) to TRBJ1-2, with D unresolved. In germline, CDR1 is LGHDT, CDR2 YNNKEL (reference sequence). This CDR3 is built from 13 residues. The ends were cut back, 4 bases at V and 4 bases at J, with 10 bases in the middle. DNA for the CDR3: TGTGCCAGCAGCCTTACAAAGATCTATGGCTACACCTTC. It is translated as CASSLTKIYGYTF.

This clone has only a few counts. V is TRBV5-5 and J is TRBJ1-2; 9 bases are a match to TRBD1. The germline V gene encodes CDR1 SGHKS and CDR2 YYEKEE (reference sequence). V shed 0 bases, J shed 7 bases, and the junction held 4 bases outside the gene matches. There are 14 residues in the CDR3. For the CDR3, the DNA is TGTGCCAGCAGCTTGGCGGGGACAGGGCTTGGCTACACCTTC. Its translation is CASSLAGTGLGYTF.

The chain joins TRBV19 to TRBJ1-5; unclear D gene. Germline CDR1 LNHDA, CDR2 SQIVND (reference sequence). V was clipped by 3 bases and J by 4 bases, with 10 bases between them. The CDR3 consists of 14 residues. The DNA for the CDR3 is TGTGCCAGTAGTATTGAGGCGGGGAATCAGCCCCAGCATTTT. Translating gives CASSIEAGNQPQHF.

The rearrangement joins TRBV28 to TRBJ1-2; D is possibly TRBD1 (6 bases). The CDR3 spans 14 residues. The V gene lost 7 bases and the J gene lost 4 bases, with 16 bases spanning the gap. Germline-derived CDR1 and CDR2 are MDHEN and SYDVKM. The DNA for the CDR3 is TGTGCCAGCACCCATGGGGGGGCCGGCTATGGCTACACCTTC. Its translation is CASTHGGAGYGYTF.

The V gene is TRBV11-2, the J gene TRBJ2-7, with 12 positions matching TRBD2. This CDR3 has 17 amino acids. The germline CDR1 and CDR2 sequences are SGHAT and FQNNGV. V lost 0 bases, J lost 0 bases, and 3 bases stayed unmatched. This CDR3 is CASSLELAGGPSYEQYF. In DNA, the CDR3 is TGTGCCAGCAGCTTAGAACTAGCGGGGGGTCCCTCCTACGAGCAGTACTTC.

V gene TRBV24-1 combines with J gene TRBJ2-2; TRBD1 might be the D (6 bases). The germline gives CDR1 KGHDR, CDR2 SFDVKD. The CDR3 sequence is 16 residues long. The V end was cut by 5 bases, the J end by 1 base, with 13 bases between. The CDR3 loop reads CATSGVGHQNTGELFF. In DNA, the CDR3 is TGTGCCACCAGTGGGGTGGGACACCAGAACACCGGGGAGCTGTTTTTT.

V and J are TRBV6-5 and TRBJ1-3; 8 nucleotides agree with TRBD1. V was pared by 6 bases and J by 0 bases, with 4 bases of the junction left unmatched. This CDR3 comprises 15 residues. Per germline, CDR1 MNHEY and CDR2 SVGAGI. For the CDR3, the DNA is TGTGCCAGCAGCGTAGGACAGGGCTCTGGAAACACCATATATTTT. It yields the protein CASSVGQGSGNTIYF.

The chain links TRBV10-2 to TRBJ2-3, with TRBD2 matching over 9 bases. In germline, CDR1 is WSHSY, CDR2 SAAADI. V was pared by 0 bases and J by 2 bases, with 6 bases of the junction left unmatched. CDR3 length: 17 residues. This CDR3 is CASSESAGGLLTDTQYF. The CDR3 region has the DNA TGCGCCAGCAGTGAGTCGGCGGGGGGGCTCCTCACAGATACGCAGTATTTT.

This chain uses TRBV7-9 with TRBJ2-1; 13 nucleotides line up with TRBD2. This CDR3 has 13 residues. Trimming cost V 8 bases and J 6 bases; bases outside gene matches: 1. CDR1 is SEHNR, CDR2 FQNEAQ, per germline (reference sequence). This CDR3 reads CASRTSGGNEQFF. CDR3 nucleotide sequence: TGTGCCAGCCGGACTAGCGGGGGCAATGAGCAGTTCTTC.

The genes are TRBV28 and TRBJ1-2; weak D call: TRBD1 (5 bases). The CDR3 extends over 15 amino acids. V lost 6 bases to trimming and J lost 8 bases, with 22 bases between them. The germline V gene encodes CDR1 MDHEN and CDR2 SYDVKM. This CDR3 is CASRPPARGRGGYTF. In DNA, the CDR3 is TGTGCCAGCAGACCACCCGCAAGGGGAAGGGGAGGCTACACCTTC.

The chain's CDR3 is CSASSGLVGNTIYF. The CDR3, as DNA: TGCAGTGCTAGTTCGGGGTTGGTGGGAAACACCATATATTTT. This rearrangement joins TRBV20-1 to TRBJ1-3; D gene unclear. This CDR3 is 14 amino acids long. The ends were cut back, 3 bases at V and 4 bases at J, with 13 bases in the middle. Germline values: CDR1 DFQATT, CDR2 SNEGSKA (reference sequence).

The V and J genes are TRBV19 and TRBJ2-6, with D possibly matching TRBD2 (7 bases). Trimming shortened V by 3 bases and J by 2 bases, and 17 bases separated the two germline ends. Germline V gene sequence: CDR1 LNHDA, CDR2 SQIVND (reference sequence). The CDR3 is 18 amino acids. The CDR3, as DNA: TGTGCCAGTAGTATTCAGGCGGGGGCAAGCCCTGGGGCCAACGTCCTGACTTTC. Encoded protein: CASSIQAGASPGANVLTF.

This chain connects TRBV14 to TRBJ2-3; D gene unclear. The CDR3 has 12 residues. Per germline, CDR1 SGHDN and CDR2 FVKESK. Trimming cost V 3 bases and J 10 bases, with 11 bases left between them. Here the CDR3 reads CASSQETRAQYF. The DNA for the CDR3 is TGTGCCAGCAGCCAGGAAACTCGGGCGCAGTATTTT.

J is TRBJ1-4 and V is TRBV6-1; a possible D gene is TRBD1 (5 bases). The CDR3 extends over 13 amino acids. CDR1 is MNHNS, CDR2 SASEGT, per germline. V gave up 1 base and J gave up 11 bases, with 11 bases separating them. The chain's CDR3 is CASSEGAGMKLFF. The CDR3 DNA reads TGTGCCAGCAGTGAAGGTGCAGGGATGAAACTGTTTTTT.

This clone showed up just a few times. This chain links TRBV27 with TRBJ1-5, with 8 bases lining up with TRBD1. Unmatched junction bases numbered 4, after V lost 4 bases and J lost 5 bases. Germline assignment: CDR1 MNHEY and CDR2 SMNVEV (reference sequence). The CDR3 is 14 residues long. Here the CDR3 DNA reads TGTGCCAGCAGTTCCGGACAGGGAGATCAGCCCCAGCATTTT. It translates to CASSSGQGDQPQHF.

V usage is TRBV11-2 and J usage is TRBJ1-1; D remains unclear. Trimming took 3 bases from V and 1 from J, leaving 12 bases between them. Per the germline V gene, CDR1 is SGHAT and CDR2 is FQNNGV. The CDR3 has 15 amino acids. The CDR3 coding sequence is TGTGCCAGCAGCTTGAGAACCGGGAGGAACACTGAAGCTTTCTTT. It encodes CASSLRTGRNTEAFF.

The chain joins TRBV7-9 to TRBJ2-7; D might be TRBD1 (6 bases). The V gene's germline CDR1 is SEHNR and CDR2 FQNEAQ (reference sequence). Trimming removed 1 base from V and 1 base from J, with 14 bases in between. The CDR3 runs to 16 residues. CDR3 amino acids: CASSLGNREESYEQYF. CDR3 bases: TGTGCCAGCAGCTTAGGCAACAGGGAAGAATCCTACGAGCAGTACTTC.

The V call is TRBV9, the J call TRBJ2-2, with a tentative D call TRBD1 (5 bases). CDR3 length equals 15 residues. From germline, CDR1 is SGDLS and CDR2 YYNGEE. Trimming removed 0 bases at V and 5 bases at J, with 11 bases between. The CDR3 coding sequence is TGTGCCAGCAGCGTAGGTGTAGGGGTAACCGGGGAGCTGTTTTTT. This translates into CASSVGVGVTGELFF.

V gene TRBV7-9 combines with J gene TRBJ1-6; 7 positions match TRBD1. This CDR3 is built from 15 residues. Germline loops: CDR1 SEHNR, CDR2 FQNEAQ (reference sequence). V lost 5 bases, J lost 5 bases, and 6 bases stayed unmatched. The CDR3 region has the DNA TGTGCCAGCAGCCGACGACAGGGTGATAATTCACCCCTCCACTTT. Its protein is CASSRRQGDNSPLHF.

CDR3 sequence reads: CASSGDSREQYF. In DNA form, the CDR3 reads TGTGCCAGCAGCGGGGACAGTCGCGAGCAGTACTTC. The rearrangement links TRBV2 to TRBJ2-7; 7 bases match TRBD1. V was pared by 6 bases and J by 6 bases, with 5 bases of the junction left unmatched. This CDR3 comprises 12 residues. CDR1 and CDR2 from the germline V gene are SNHLY and FYNNEI.

The V and J genes are TRBV5-1 and TRBJ2-7; TRBD1 agrees at 9 bases. The germline CDR1 and CDR2 sequences are SGHRS and YFSETQ. V was pared by 5 bases and J by 3 bases, with 3 bases of the junction left unmatched. The CDR3 consists of 13 residues. CDR3 sequence: CASRMTGGYEQYF. The CDR3 nucleotides read TGCGCCAGCAGAATGACAGGGGGCTACGAGCAGTACTTC.

V gene TRBV6-4 combines with J gene TRBJ1-2, with D hard to call. Trimming shortened V by 2 bases and J by 4 bases, and 5 bases separated the two germline ends. This CDR3 is 12 amino acids long. Germline V CDR1 and CDR2: MRHNA, SNTAGT. CDR3 amino acids: CASSDRSYGYTF. For the CDR3, the DNA is TGTGCCAGCAGTGACCGGAGCTATGGCTACACCTTC.

J is TRBJ2-7 and V is TRBV5-3; maybe TRBD1 (5 bases). TRBV5-3 is an ORF, with its function uncertain. This CDR3 spans 16 amino acids. The ends were cut back, 0 bases at V and 6 bases at J, with 19 bases in the middle. CDR3 nucleotides: TGTGCCAGAAGCTTGGTATCACAGGACCCCAGAAGCGAGCAGTACTTC. This encodes CARSLVSQDPRSEQYF.

J is TRBJ2-3 and V is TRBV11-2; D possibly corresponds to TRBD2 (7 bases). The CDR3 totals 15 residues. V dropped 9 bases and J dropped 0 bases, with 16 bases sitting between them. Looked up from germline, CDR1 is SGHAT and CDR2 is FQNNGV. The CDR3 region has the DNA TGTGCCAGTTTACTCCGGGGGGCCAGCACAGATACGCAGTATTTT. Protein sequence: CASLLRGASTDTQYF.

The chain uses TRBV27 and TRBJ1-1; 7 nucleotides match TRBD1. Germline V CDR1 and CDR2: MNHEY, SMNVEV (reference sequence). Unmatched junction bases numbered 3, after V lost 0 bases and J lost 5 bases. The CDR3 loop spans 14 amino acids. The CDR3 is CASSLSAGGTEAFF. The CDR3 bases are TGTGCCAGCAGTTTATCGGCAGGGGGGACTGAAGCTTTCTTT.

The chain is built from TRBV28 and TRBJ2-7, with D unresolved. Germline CDR1 and CDR2: MDHEN and SYDVKM. V shed 0 bases and J shed 4 bases, with 13 bases lying between them. The CDR3 loop spans 15 amino acids. The CDR3 nucleotides read TGTGCCAGCAGTTTATGGTACTCGCCCCCGTACGAGCAGTACTTC. Its translation: CASSLWYSPPYEQYF.

Of note for this clone: This specimen includes other DNA sequences encoding the same CDR3. This rearrangement joins TRBV5-1 to TRBJ2-3; D is unclear. The CDR3 has 12 residues. The V end was cut by 4 bases, the J end by 2 bases, with 5 bases between. Germline loops: CDR1 SGHRS, CDR2 YFSETQ. This CDR3 reads CASSQNTDTQYF. The CDR3 bases are TGCGCCAGCAGCCAGAACACAGATACGCAGTATTTT.